The rows below give T cell receptor beta chains drawn from one sample of a study of shared clonotypes between healthy human individuals. TCRdb's table, derived via immunoSEQ multiplex PCR, lists solely in-frame clones and lacks some. The repertoire consists of a few million clones, with approximately 95% occurring once and the leading ten covering 0.3% to 0.4%. The sequenced material came from naive CD4+ T cells from PBMCs. These receptors were collected from a young man in good health. Some clones in this sample may be carry-over from other donors' samples. Each CDR3 is given without its conserved first and last residue. D genes are given only for firm matches.

NA,TRBV5-1,ASSPTPGISGNTIY
NA,TRBV2,ASSELAGNYGYT
NA,TRBV18,ASSPARGMGYNEQF
TRBD1,TRBV9,ASSPSAGTAFF
NA,TRBV6-5,ASRPPGVEKLF
NA,TRBV7-3,ASSLSSSLYNEQF
NA,TRBV7-3,ASSQGGGLEQY
NA,TRBV5-6,ASSYAPTGGDEQF
NA,TRBV6-4,ASREQGTGFYEQF
NA,TRBV4-3,ASSQGAGWGETQY
NA,TRBV5-1,ASSLGVDTQY
TRBD1,TRBV5-1,ASSSGTAQETQY
TRBD1,TRBV7-9,ASSQGGGQTNYGYT
NA,TRBV18,ASSRPGSPRAGELF
TRBD1,TRBV29-1,SVRGQTNTEAF
TRBD1,TRBV7-9,ASSLAGTGGAQY
TRBD2,TRBV2,ATLPREGLYEQF
NA,TRBV28,ASRGQSYNEQF
TRBD1,TRBV6-4,ASISPRIGQGATYGTEAF
NA,TRBV7-2,ASSLEGDLRTDTQY
NA,TRBV6-6,ASTRQEAEAF
NA,TRBV2,ASSERPARGYGYT
TRBD2,TRBV11-3,ASSPGGSSYNEQF
NA,TRBV27,TPSGNTIY
NA,TRBV19,ASSVAYEQY
TRBD2,TRBV6-6,ATAAGTYEQY
TRBD1,TRBV5-1,ASSSQGAHRDGYT
TRBD2,TRBV5-4,ASSSLGGGEIAETQY
TRBD1,TRBV7-2,TSSLAPFLGGAGGYT
NA,TRBV2,ASSVGVQRGQF
TRBD1,TRBV28,ASSTWDRVRIGQPQH
TRBD1,TRBV6-1,ASRPKGQTYEQY